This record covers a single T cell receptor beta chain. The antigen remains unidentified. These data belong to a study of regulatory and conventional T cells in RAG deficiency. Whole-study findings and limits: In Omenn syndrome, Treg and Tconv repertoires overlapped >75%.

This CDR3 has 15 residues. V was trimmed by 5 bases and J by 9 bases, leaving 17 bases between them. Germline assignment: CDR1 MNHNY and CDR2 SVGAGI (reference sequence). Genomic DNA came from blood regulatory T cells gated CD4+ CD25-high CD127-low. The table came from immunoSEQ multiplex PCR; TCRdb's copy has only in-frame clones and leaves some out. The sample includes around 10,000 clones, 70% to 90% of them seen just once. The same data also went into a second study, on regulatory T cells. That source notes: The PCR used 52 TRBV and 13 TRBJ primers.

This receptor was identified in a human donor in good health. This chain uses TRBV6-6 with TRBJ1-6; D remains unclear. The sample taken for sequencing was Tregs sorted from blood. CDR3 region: CASSRNGQDGSPLHF. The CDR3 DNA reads TGTGCCAGCAGTCGGAACGGGCAGGACGGTTCACCCCTCCACTTT.